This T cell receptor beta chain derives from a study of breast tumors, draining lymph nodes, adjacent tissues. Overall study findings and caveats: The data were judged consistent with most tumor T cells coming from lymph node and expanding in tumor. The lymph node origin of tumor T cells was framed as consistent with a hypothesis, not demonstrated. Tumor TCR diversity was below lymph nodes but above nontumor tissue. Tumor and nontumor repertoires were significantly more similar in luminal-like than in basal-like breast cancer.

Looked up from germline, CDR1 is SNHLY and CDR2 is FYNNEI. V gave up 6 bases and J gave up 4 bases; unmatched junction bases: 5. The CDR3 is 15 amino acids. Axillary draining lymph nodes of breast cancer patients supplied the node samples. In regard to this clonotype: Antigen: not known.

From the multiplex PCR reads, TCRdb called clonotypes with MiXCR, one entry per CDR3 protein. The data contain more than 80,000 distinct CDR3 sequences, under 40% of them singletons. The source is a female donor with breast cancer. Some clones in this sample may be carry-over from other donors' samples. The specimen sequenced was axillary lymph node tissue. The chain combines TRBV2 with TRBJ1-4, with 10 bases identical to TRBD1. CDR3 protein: CASSLRDRGNEKLFF. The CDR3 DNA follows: TGTGCCAGCAGCCTCCGGGACAGGGGTAATGAAAAACTGTTTTTT.